Below, 17 T cell receptor beta chains from the same sample are listed, as sequenced in a study of blood T cell repertoires in COVID-19. TCRdb's copy holds only in-frame clones and misses some; the assay was immunoSEQ multiplex PCR. This table holds 130,000 or so clones, around 83% found once. The sequencing sample was made of PBMCs or T cells enriched from blood (not recorded which). The receptor source for this set is a man aged 30-40 years who had recovered from COVID-19.

V is TRBV6-5 and J is TRBJ1-4; a weak D match, TRBD1 (5 bases). V dropped 5 bases and J dropped 5 bases, with 12 bases sitting between them. Per the germline V gene, CDR1 is MNHEY and CDR2 is SVGAGI. CDR3 length: 14 amino acids. CDR3 region: CASSPPGLNEKLFF. In DNA, the CDR3 is TGTGCCAGCAGTCCACCGGGACTGAATGAAAAACTGTTTTTT.

The genes are TRBV10-3 and TRBJ1-1, with 9 positions matching TRBD1. Trimming cost V 5 bases and J 1 base; bases outside gene matches: 8. Germline loops: CDR1 ENHRY, CDR2 SYGVKD. The CDR3 contains 16 residues. This CDR3 reads CAISTGQGLTNTEAFF. In DNA form, the CDR3 reads TGTGCCATCAGTACAGGACAGGGGCTGACGAACACTGAAGCTTTCTTT.

The sample holds a few counts of this clone. The rearrangement uses TRBV9 and TRBJ1-3; D is unclear. Looked up from germline, CDR1 is SGDLS and CDR2 is YYNGEE. The length of the CDR3 is 15 residues. Trimming stripped 4 bases from V and 6 bases from J, with 17 bases between. The CDR3 sequence: CASSSTGHFQNTIYF. DNA of the CDR3: TGTGCCAGCAGCTCAACTGGGCATTTCCAAAACACCATATATTTT. The complete variable domain, with remaining parts taken from reference TRBV9 and TRBJ1-3, reads DSGVTQTPKHLITATGQRVTLRCSPRSGDLSVYWYQQSLDQGLQFLIQYYNGEERAKGNILERFSAQQFPDLHSELNLSSLELGDSALYFCASSSTGHFQNTIYFGEGSWLTVV.

V gene TRBV28 combines with J gene TRBJ1-2; 9 positions match TRBD1. The CDR3 has 14 amino acids. Losses at the gene ends were 4 bases for V and 5 bases for J; bases not matched to a gene: 5. From germline, CDR1 is MDHEN and CDR2 SYDVKM. This CDR3 is CASSSTGGWYGYTF. The CDR3 DNA reads TGTGCCAGCAGTTCGACAGGGGGGTGGTATGGCTACACCTTC.

The chain links TRBV7-9 to TRBJ1-1; D is perhaps TRBD1 (5 bases). With 0 bases removed from V and 6 bases from J, the gap between germline ends came to 11 bases. Germline V gene data show CDR1 as SEHNR and CDR2 as FQNEAQ (reference sequence). The CDR3 is 14 residues long. The CDR3 loop reads CASSLALAQAEAFF. In DNA form, the CDR3 reads TGTGCCAGCAGCTTAGCGCTGGCACAGGCTGAAGCTTTCTTT.

V is TRBV27 and J is TRBJ2-6; D might be TRBD1 (5 bases). V lost 1 base and J lost 2, with 12 bases in between. This CDR3 comprises 17 residues. CDR1 and CDR2 (germline): MNHEY, SMNVEV (reference sequence). In DNA form, the CDR3 reads TGTGCCAGCAGTTTATTCTCGGCAGGGACTGGGGCCAACGTCCTGACTTTC. The encoded protein is CASSLFSAGTGANVLTF.

CDR3 DNA: TGTGCCACCAGTGATGCACAGGGTAATCAGCCCCAGCATTTT. It specifies CATSDAQGNQPQHF. The chain recombines TRBV24-1 with TRBJ1-5; D might be TRBD1 (6 bases). V lost 3 bases and J lost 4, with 9 bases in between. The CDR3 runs 14 residues. Germline V gene lookup returns CDR1 KGHDR and CDR2 SFDVKD.

This clone appeared a few times. This chain joins TRBV19 and TRBJ2-1, with 8 nucleotides matching TRBD2. V lost 3 bases to trimming and J lost 3 bases; unmatched junction nucleotides: 7. The CDR3 has 16 residues. CDR1 is LNHDA and CDR2 is SQIVND in the germline V gene (reference sequence). The CDR3 protein is CASSILTSGYYNEQFF. CDR3 DNA: TGTGCCAGTAGTATTCTCACTAGCGGATACTACAATGAGCAGTTCTTC.

The chain carries TRBV4-1 and TRBJ2-5, with 11 bases matching TRBD1. The germline gives CDR1 MGHRA, CDR2 YSYEKL. V lost 4 bases, J lost 7 bases, and 8 bases stayed unmatched. This CDR3 has 15 amino acids. CDR3 sequence: CASSPGQGARGTQYF. The CDR3 DNA sequence: TGCGCCAGCAGCCCAGGACAGGGGGCGCGGGGGACCCAGTACTTC.

This rearrangement joins TRBV5-1 to TRBJ1-3; D might be TRBD1 (5 bases). Germline lookup yields CDR1 SGHRS and CDR2 YFSETQ. This CDR3 comprises 16 residues. Trimming took 0 bases from V and 0 from J, leaving 10 bases between them. This CDR3 reads CASSLGGHGSGNTIYF. In nucleotides, the CDR3 is TGCGCCAGCAGCTTGGGTGGACACGGCTCTGGAAACACCATATATTTT.

The rearrangement links TRBV12-3 or TRBV12-4 to TRBJ2-7, with D possibly being TRBD2 (5 bases). Trimming took 2 bases from V and 3 from J, leaving 8 bases between them. The CDR3 runs to 13 residues. This chain's CDR3 is CASSLSGNYEQYF. The CDR3 DNA reads TGTGCCAGCAGTTTATCGGGGAACTACGAGCAGTACTTC.

The chain couples TRBV19 to TRBJ1-2, with D maybe TRBD1 (6 bases). Germline CDR1 is LNHDA and CDR2 is SQIVND (reference sequence). The CDR3 spans 15 residues. Trimming removed 4 bases from V and 1 base from J, with 13 bases in between. The CDR3 bases are TGTGCCAGTAGTACGCCGGACAGATTTAACTATGGCTACACCTTC. Its translation: CASSTPDRFNYGYTF.

V usage is TRBV5-1 and J usage is TRBJ2-7; 9 bases line up with TRBD1. This CDR3 spans 16 amino acids. After removal of 0 bases from V and 4 bases from J, the junction contained 8 bases not matched to a gene. Germline CDR1 reads SGHRS; CDR2 reads YFSETQ. CDR3: CASSLAYTGGKYEQYF. The CDR3 DNA is TGCGCCAGCAGCTTGGCTTATACAGGGGGCAAGTACGAGCAGTACTTC.

This chain joins TRBV5-5 and TRBJ2-7; TRBD2 matches at 9 bases. The germline gives CDR1 SGHKS, CDR2 YYEKEE (reference sequence). Trimming removed 6 bases from V and 1 base from J; junction bases left unmatched: 11. This CDR3 has 16 amino acids. CDR3 sequence: CASTERPSGNSYEQYF. The CDR3 nucleotides are TGTGCCAGCACCGAGAGACCTAGCGGGAATTCCTACGAGCAGTACTTC.

This rearrangement joins TRBV9 to TRBJ2-1; perhaps TRBD2 as D (5 bases). This CDR3 is built from 14 residues. The germline CDR1 and CDR2 sequences are SGDLS and YYNGEE. The V and J ends lost 0 bases and 5 bases respectively, with 9 bases between them. The CDR3 sequence: CASSVAWTDNEQFF. In DNA form, the CDR3 reads TGTGCCAGCAGCGTAGCCTGGACTGACAATGAGCAGTTCTTC.

The chain is built from TRBV30 and TRBJ2-4; 7 nucleotides agree with TRBD1. Trimming removed 1 base from V and 6 bases from J; junction bases left unmatched: 9. Germline V gene sequence: CDR1 GTSNPN, CDR2 SVGIG (reference sequence). The CDR3 consists of 15 residues. The CDR3 DNA reads as TGTGCCTGGAGTGGGGGTACAGGGGCTCGAAACATTCAGTACTTC. Amino acid sequence: CAWSGGTGARNIQYF.

The rearrangement joins TRBV30 to TRBJ1-1; 7 bases match TRBD1. The germline CDR1 and CDR2 sequences are GTSNPN and SVGIG (reference sequence). The CDR3 covers 11 residues. V lost 7 bases and J lost 5; bases outside the gene matches: 4. The CDR3 region is CASNRGTEAFF. The CDR3 nucleotides are TGTGCCTCAAACAGGGGTACTGAAGCTTTCTTT.